Following are 18 T cell receptor beta chains from one sample sequenced in a study of T cell responses to AZD1222 COVID-19 vaccine. Measured with immunoSEQ multiplex PCR; TCRdb has only the in-frame clones, and not every one. The sample has about 120,000 clones; more than 75% are singletons. The sample consisted of peripheral blood, taken on day 0 of AZD1222 vaccination. The receptors here all came from an adult in good health.

The chain employs TRBV4-1 and TRBJ1-3, with a weak D call TRBD1 (5 bases). The CDR3 totals 17 residues. Germline CDR1 MGHRA, CDR2 YSYEKL. Trimming left V 4 bases short and J 2 bases short, with 18 bases between. DNA for the CDR3: TGCGCCAGCAGCCGCATCCCCGGGGCCGGGCCTGGAAACACCATATATTTT. The encoded protein is CASSRIPGAGPGNTIYF.

This rearrangement joins TRBV4-1 to TRBJ1-2; D is ambiguous. The CDR3 contains 11 residues. Trimming cost V 1 base and J 6 bases, with 3 bases left between them. Per the germline V gene, CDR1 is MGHRA and CDR2 is YSYEKL. The CDR3 nucleotides read TGCGCCAGCAGCCAAGGGGATGGCTACACCTTC. This translates into CASSQGDGYTF.

The chain carries TRBV7-2 and TRBJ2-5; tentatively, D is TRBD1 (5 bases). V dropped 0 bases and J dropped 6 bases, with 14 bases sitting between them. Germline CDR1 is SGHTA and CDR2 is FQGNSA. This CDR3 contains 15 residues. Here the CDR3 DNA reads TGTGCCAGCAGCTTAGCCGCCAGGGCCTTGAAGACCCAGTACTTC. As protein: CASSLAARALKTQYF.

The gene calls are TRBV9 and TRBJ2-5, with D possibly TRBD2 on 6 matching bases. Germline CDR1 reads SGDLS; CDR2 reads YYNGEE. The ends were cut back, 5 bases at V and 5 bases at J, with 7 bases in the middle. The CDR3 is 11 residues long. This CDR3 reads CASSRGETQYF. For the CDR3, the DNA is TGTGCCAGCAGTCGGGGGGAGACCCAGTACTTC.

The chain recombines TRBV9 with TRBJ2-3; TRBD2 agrees at 8 bases. Germline assignment: CDR1 SGDLS and CDR2 YYNGEE. The trim removed 4 bases at V and 7 bases at J, leaving 11 bases unmatched. CDR3 size: 15 residues. The CDR3 loop is CASSNSGSLQNTQYF. Here the CDR3 DNA reads TGTGCCAGCAGCAACAGCGGGAGTCTGCAGAATACGCAGTATTTT.

V is TRBV4-1 and J is TRBJ1-6; 10 nucleotides match TRBD1. CDR1 is MGHRA and CDR2 is YSYEKL in the germline V gene. The CDR3 has 18 amino acids. V shed 3 bases, J shed 0 bases, and the junction held 5 bases outside the gene matches. The DNA for the CDR3 is TGCGCCAGCAGCCATGACAGGGGGCAGAGCTCCTATAATTCACCCCTCCACTTT. It codes for CASSHDRGQSSYNSPLHF.

The rearrangement joins TRBV6-5 to TRBJ2-1; a weak D match, TRBD2 (5 bases). With 7 bases removed from V and 0 bases from J, the gap between germline ends came to 10 bases. The germline gives CDR1 MNHEY, CDR2 SVGAGI. The CDR3 has 14 amino acids. In DNA, the CDR3 is TGTGCCAGCAATACCCGGGACTCCTACAATGAGCAGTTCTTC. Translated: CASNTRDSYNEQFF.

J is TRBJ2-2 and V is TRBV7-6; tentative D call: TRBD2 (5 bases). This CDR3 region has 16 residues. V was clipped by 0 bases and J by 1 base, with 9 bases between them. Germline V CDR1 and CDR2: SGHVS, FNYEAQ. CDR3 bases: TGTGCCAGCAGCTTAGCGCGACGGGAGAACACCGGGGAGCTGTTTTTT. Translated, it gives CASSLARRENTGELFF.

This chain connects TRBV28 to TRBJ2-7; TRBD1 matches 8 bases. The germline V gene has CDR1 MDHEN and CDR2 SYDVKM. After removal of 5 bases from V and 7 bases from J, the junction contained 13 bases not matched to a gene. The CDR3 covers 15 residues. In nucleotides, the CDR3 is TGTGCCAGCAGTGGACAGGGCAGCTTGGGTATGGAGCAGTACTTC. As protein: CASSGQGSLGMEQYF.

The J gene is TRBJ1-2, the V gene TRBV18; D gene ambiguous. The CDR3 loop spans 12 amino acids. Germline V lookup: CDR1 KGHSH, CDR2 LQKENI. The V end was cut by 5 bases, the J end by 5 bases, with 9 bases between. DNA of the CDR3: TGTGCCAGCTCAGCTGACATGTATGGCTACACCTTC. Encoded protein: CASSADMYGYTF.

This clone was seen only once. The chain carries TRBV6-5 and TRBJ1-1, with TRBD1 as a possible D gene (5 bases). V lost 2 bases to trimming and J lost 12 bases, with 10 bases between them. From germline, CDR1 is MNHEY and CDR2 SVGAGI. The CDR3 sequence is 11 residues long. The CDR3 DNA reads TGTGCCAGCAGTTACCAGGGAGTAACTTTCTTT. It yields the protein CASSYQGVTFF.

This chain joins TRBV30 and TRBJ2-5; a possible D gene is TRBD2 (6 bases). Germline CDR1 and CDR2: GTSNPN and SVGIG (reference sequence). The CDR3 totals 12 residues. V lost 4 bases, J lost 5 bases, and 11 bases lay in between. The CDR3 reads CAWKRSGETQYF. DNA of the CDR3: TGTGCCTGGAAGAGGAGCGGGGAGACCCAGTACTTC.

V usage is TRBV3-1 (or the pseudogene TRBV3-2) and J usage is TRBJ2-7, with D possibly being TRBD1 (6 bases). The CDR3 length is 14 residues. Germline V gene data show CDR1 as LGHDT and CDR2 as YNNKEL (reference sequence). V lost 4 bases and J 3 bases, leaving 13 bases between the germline ends. The CDR3 bases are TGTGCCAGCAGCCCCCGGGACACGTACTACGAGCAGTACTTC. Translating it yields CASSPRDTYYEQYF.

This clone was seen just once. The chain links TRBV6-5 to TRBJ2-5; D call uncertain. Germline CDR1 and CDR2: MNHEY and SVGAGI. CDR3 size: 12 residues. The V and J ends lost 6 bases and 2 bases respectively, with 7 bases between them. The DNA of the CDR3 is TGTGCCAGCAGGACTCCGCAAGAGACCCAGTACTTC. It is translated as CASRTPQETQYF.

The chain uses TRBV9 and TRBJ2-3, with 9 positions matching TRBD2. CDR3 size: 14 residues. Germline CDR1 and CDR2: SGDLS and YYNGEE. The V segment lost 4 bases and the J segment 0 bases; nucleotides outside the gene matches: 0. CDR3 protein: CASSTSGSTDTQYF. CDR3 nucleotide sequence: TGTGCCAGCAGCACTAGCGGGAGCACAGATACGCAGTATTTT.

The V and J genes are TRBV3-1 (or the pseudogene TRBV3-2) and TRBJ2-1; the match to TRBD1 covers 9 bases. Germline loops: CDR1 LGHDT, CDR2 YNNKEL (reference sequence). V lost 6 bases, J lost 10 bases, and 10 bases stayed unmatched. This CDR3 is built from 14 residues. CDR3 sequence: CASSPGTGFREQFF. The CDR3 nucleotides are TGTGCCAGCAGTCCCGGGACAGGGTTTAGGGAGCAGTTCTTC.

The V gene is TRBV6-6, the J gene TRBJ1-1; D not resolved. CDR1 and CDR2 (germline): MNHNY, SVGAGI (reference sequence). The CDR3 loop spans 11 amino acids. Trimming pared 8 bases from V and 1 base from J, leaving 5 bases between. CDR3 in amino acids: CASGGNTEAFF. The CDR3 DNA reads as TGTGCCAGCGGCGGGAACACTGAAGCTTTCTTT.

The rearrangement joins TRBV4-1 to TRBJ2-5, with D perhaps TRBD1 (5 bases). V lost 0 bases and J 7 bases, leaving 15 bases between the germline ends. The germline gives CDR1 MGHRA, CDR2 YSYEKL. This CDR3 comprises 15 residues. CDR3 loop: CASSQDSGPISTQYF. In DNA, the CDR3 is TGCGCCAGCAGCCAAGACTCAGGGCCGATTTCGACCCAGTACTTC.